A selection of T cell receptor beta chains follows, all from one sample in a study of blood T cell repertoires in COVID-19. The method was immunoSEQ multiplex PCR; TCRdb's version includes in-frame clones alone and lacks a portion of them. This table has about 120,000 clones, about four fifths appearing once. The specimen was peripheral blood. The receptors here all came from a human donor in a cohort sampled during active COVID-19. Each CDR3 is given with its conserved first and last residue. D genes are given only for firm matches.

>-|TRBJ2-7|TRBV7-9
CASSLVATGEQYF
TGTGCCAGCAGCTTAGTCGCCACAGGGGAGCAGTACTTC
>-|TRBJ2-5|TRBV7-8
CASSFARLETQYF
TGTGCCAGCAGCTTTGCGAGGTTGGAGACCCAGTACTTC
>-|TRBJ1-2|TRBV7-9
CASSSTWFQGSYGYTF
TGTGCCAGCAGCTCGACCTGGTTCCAGGGAAGCTATGGCTACACCTTC
>-|TRBJ2-5|TRBV24-1
CATSDTTSYQETQYF
TGTGCCACCAGTGATACCACTTCGTACCAAGAGACCCAGTACTTC
>-|TRBJ2-1|TRBV4-2
CASSQEGRETYNEQFF
TGTGCCAGCAGCCAAGAAGGAAGGGAGACCTACAATGAGCAGTTCTTC
>TRBD1|TRBJ2-3|TRBV5-1
CASRPGQGTDTQYF
TGCGCCAGTAGGCCGGGACAGGGCACAGATACGCAGTATTTT
>-|TRBJ1-1|TRBV6-2/TRBV6-3
CASSYGRGLEAFF
TGTGCCAGCAGTTACGGGAGGGGTCTTGAAGCTTTCTTT
>TRBD1|TRBJ2-7|TRBV4-1
CASSQEPEGTGAYEQYF
TGCGCCAGCAGCCAAGAACCGGAGGGGACAGGGGCCTACGAGCAGTACTTC
>TRBD1|TRBJ1-2|TRBV5-1
CASSLASGGLKYYGYTF
TGCGCCAGCAGCTTGGCCTCAGGGGGCCTCAAATACTATGGCTACACCTTC
>-|TRBJ1-2|TRBV6-5
CASAFGGEGYTF
TGTGCCAGTGCGTTTGGCGGGGAAGGCTACACCTTC
>-|TRBJ1-2|TRBV6-5
CASRQTSYGYTF
TGTGCCAGCAGGCAAACATCCTATGGCTACACCTTC
>-|TRBJ1-6|TRBV2
CASSQAGSPLHF
TGTGCCAGCAGTCAGGCGGGTTCACCCCTCCACTTT
>-|TRBJ2-1|TRBV12-1
CASSFVLGGGSNEQFF
TGTGCCAGCAGCTTTGTGCTAGGGGGGGGCAGCAATGAGCAGTTCTTC
>TRBD1|TRBJ1-4|TRBV19
CASSIVQGAYEKLFF
TGTGCCAGTAGTATAGTGCAGGGGGCGTATGAAAAACTGTTTTTT
>-|TRBJ1-6|TRBV7-9
CASSLGVGGGSPLHF
TGTGCCAGCAGCTTAGGAGTCGGGGGAGGTTCACCCCTCCACTTT
>-|TRBJ1-1|TRBV11-2
CASERGGDNPEAFF
TGTGCCAGTGAACGGGGGGGCGACAACCCTGAAGCTTTCTTT
>-|TRBJ1-3|TRBV2
CASRNRREGNTIYF
TGTGCCAGCAGAAATCGACGGGAGGGGAACACCATATATTTT
>-|TRBJ1-4|TRBV10-3
CAISDRGSTNEKLFF
TGTGCCATCAGTGATCGGGGGTCAACTAATGAAAAACTGTTTTTT
>-|TRBJ2-7|TRBV18
CASSTPGASYEQYF
TGTGCCAGCTCAACGCCGGGAGCCTCCTACGAGCAGTACTTC
>TRBD2|TRBJ2-2|TRBV2
CASSGNSPGLAGIGELFF
TGTGCCAGCAGTGGGAACAGTCCGGGACTAGCGGGGATCGGGGAGCTGTTTTTT
>TRBD2|TRBJ2-3|TRBV5-1
CASSETSGTDTQYF
TGCGCCAGCAGCGAGACTAGCGGCACAGATACGCAGTATTTT
>TRBD2|TRBJ2-5|TRBV7-9
CASSRSPGLEETQYF
TGTGCCAGCAGCCGCTCCCCGGGACTAGAAGAGACCCAGTACTTC